A single sample is the source of the 14 T cell receptor beta chains below, sequenced in a study of blood T cell repertoires in COVID-19. The method was immunoSEQ multiplex PCR; TCRdb's version includes in-frame clones alone and lacks a portion of them. Of 250,000 or so clones listed, 88% are singletons. The sample consisted of peripheral blood. The receptor source for this set is a woman aged 25 to 39 with COVID-19, enrolled during active disease.

On this clone itself: This sample includes further DNA sequences coding for the same CDR3. This sequence joins TRBV11-2 and TRBJ2-2, with TRBD2 as a possible D gene (6 bases). The ends were cut back, 3 bases at V and 1 base at J, with 6 bases in the middle. There are 14 residues in the CDR3. CDR1 SGHAT and CDR2 FQNNGV come from the germline V gene. CDR3 residues: CASSFGGNTGELFF. The CDR3 DNA is TGTGCCAGCAGCTTCGGGGGGAACACCGGGGAGCTGTTTTTT.

The rearrangement joins TRBV7-2 to TRBJ2-5; TRBD1 matches at 10 bases. CDR3 length equals 15 residues. The trim removed 3 bases at V and 2 bases at J, leaving 3 bases unmatched. Germline-derived CDR1 and CDR2 are SGHTA and FQGNSA. The CDR3 region has the DNA TGTGCCAGCAGCTTCGACAGGGGGCTTCAAGAGACCCAGTACTTC. Its protein is CASSFDRGLQETQYF.

The V call is TRBV4-3, the J call TRBJ1-2, with D unresolved. Trimming pared 0 bases from V and 2 bases from J, leaving 10 bases between. The CDR3 is made up of 15 amino acids. In germline, CDR1 is LGHNA, CDR2 YSLEER. CDR3 in DNA: TGCGCCAGCAGCCAAGAACAAAGGAGGAACTATGGCTACACCTTC. The encoded protein is CASSQEQRRNYGYTF.

This chain connects TRBV6-6 to TRBJ1-3, with D perhaps TRBD1 (6 bases). Germline CDR1 is MNHNY and CDR2 is SVGAGI (reference sequence). Trimming took off 5 bases at V and 5 bases at J, with 10 bases between the two ends. This CDR3 is 13 amino acids long. DNA of the CDR3: TGTGCCAGCAGTCCCCAGGGGCGAAACACCATATATTTT. It is translated as CASSPQGRNTIYF.

The gene calls are TRBV4-2 and TRBJ1-4; a possible D gene is TRBD1 (5 bases). Germline CDR1 LGHNA, CDR2 YNFKEQ. Trimming pared 0 bases from V and 0 bases from J, leaving 8 bases between. The CDR3 length is 16 residues. The chain's CDR3 is CASSQELQATNEKLFF. DNA for the CDR3: TGTGCCAGCAGCCAAGAGTTACAGGCAACTAATGAAAAACTGTTTTTT.

The chain has TRBV19 and TRBJ1-4; TRBD1 matches 7 bases. After removal of 10 bases from V and 5 bases from J, the junction contained 7 bases not matched to a gene. The length of the CDR3 is 13 residues. CDR1 is LNHDA, CDR2 SQIVND, per germline (reference sequence). In nucleotides, the CDR3 is TGTGCCACCAGGACAGGTGGGAATGAAAAACTGTTTTTT. Amino acid sequence: CATRTGGNEKLFF. The full variable domain, rest sourced from reference TRBV19 and TRBJ1-4, is DGGITQSPKYLFRKEGQNVTLSCEQNLNHDAMYWYRQDPGQGLRLIYYSQIVNDFQKGDIAEGYSVSREKKESFPLTVTSAQKNPTAFYLCATRTGGNEKLFFGSGTQLSVL.

The CDR3 sequence: CASSLVAGTSEGDTQYF. The CDR3 bases are TGTGCCAGCAGTCTAGTTGCCGGGACTAGCGAGGGAGATACGCAGTATTTT. The chain carries TRBV28 and TRBJ2-3; 10 bases agree with TRBD2. After removal of 5 bases from V and 5 bases from J, the junction contained 13 bases not matched to a gene. The germline CDR1 and CDR2 sequences are MDHEN and SYDVKM. This CDR3 has 17 residues.

The chain has TRBV20-1 and TRBJ2-1; no clear D. From germline, CDR1 is DFQATT and CDR2 SNEGSKA (reference sequence). V shed 3 bases and J shed 7 bases, with 13 bases lying between them. This CDR3 is built from 13 residues. CDR3 in DNA: TGCAGTGCTAGTTTCGAGGTTCAGAATGAGCAGTTCTTC. Amino acid sequence: CSASFEVQNEQFF.

This rearrangement joins TRBV15 to TRBJ2-1; TRBD1 matches 7 bases. The CDR3 is made up of 12 amino acids. The V gene end was trimmed by 5 bases and the J gene end by 7 bases; junction bases not matched to a gene: 2. Looked up from germline, CDR1 is LNHNV and CDR2 is YYDKDF (reference sequence). CDR3 in amino acids: CATSRRGNEQFF. As DNA, the CDR3 is TGTGCCACCAGCCGCAGGGGGAATGAGCAGTTCTTC. The variable domain in full, completed from reference TRBV15 and TRBJ2-1, reads DAMVIQNPRYQVTQFGKPVTLSCSQTLNHNVMYWYQQKSSQAPKLLFHYYDKDFNNEADTPDNFQSRRPNTSFCFLDIRSPGLGDTAMYLCATSRRGNEQFFGPGTRLTVL.

CDR3 DNA sequence: TGTGCCAGCACCACCGCCGTTTTGGCGAACACTGAAGCTTTCTTT. It codes for CASTTAVLANTEAFF. The V and J genes are TRBV13 and TRBJ1-1; D remains unclear. CDR1 and CDR2 from the germline V gene are PRHDT and FYEKMQ (reference sequence). The CDR3 consists of 15 residues. V was cut by 7 bases and J by 1 base, with 16 bases left in between.

Here the CDR3 reads CSVVGQGGGANVLTF. CDR3 coding DNA: TGCAGCGTTGTGGGCCAGGGAGGTGGGGCCAACGTCCTGACTTTC. The V and J genes are TRBV29-1 and TRBJ2-6, with D perhaps TRBD2 (6 bases). Germline V gene sequence: CDR1 SQVTM, CDR2 ANQGSEA. Trimming removed 4 bases at V and 3 bases at J, with 13 bases between. The CDR3 totals 15 residues.

This chain joins TRBV2 and TRBJ2-5, with TRBD2 matching over 13 bases. Germline V CDR1 and CDR2: SNHLY, FYNNEI. Germline trimming cut 4 bases from V and 5 bases from J; bases unmatched to any gene: 4. The CDR3 length is 15 residues. CDR3 amino acids: CASSGTSGGPETQYF. CDR3 nucleotide sequence: TGTGCCAGCAGTGGGACTAGCGGGGGCCCGGAGACCCAGTACTTC. The full variable domain, completed using reference TRBV2 and TRBJ2-5, is EPEVTQTPSHQVTQMGQEVILRCVPISNHLYFYWYRQILGQKVEFLVSFYNNEISEKSEIFDDQFSVERPDGSNFTLKIRSTKLEDSAMYFCASSGTSGGPETQYFGPGTRLLVL.

The rearrangement links TRBV19 to TRBJ1-5; D is perhaps TRBD1 (5 bases). The length of the CDR3 is 15 residues. V dropped 1 base and J dropped 5 bases, with 12 bases sitting between them. Germline CDR1 LNHDA, CDR2 SQIVND (reference sequence). Here the CDR3 reads CASSIGRAGDQPQHF. Here the CDR3 DNA reads TGTGCCAGTAGTATAGGCAGGGCTGGCGATCAGCCCCAGCATTTT.

J is TRBJ2-2 and V is TRBV10-1, with 8 positions matching TRBD2. CDR1 is WNHNN and CDR2 is SYGVQD in the germline V gene (reference sequence). J was trimmed by 6 bases and V by 5 bases; bases with no gene match: 11. The CDR3 extends over 16 amino acids. The CDR3: CASSLSGGSNPGELFF. CDR3 DNA sequence: TGCGCCAGCAGTCTTTCGGGGGGGAGTAACCCCGGGGAGCTGTTTTTT.